This TCR beta chain was identified in a study of cytomegalovirus exposure and HLA in healthy donors. Study results and limitations: Versus the approximately 700-donor mean, an Asian-associated ancestry cluster reportedly showed fewer N-insertions in a later analysis. A further, later analysis showed that HLA-associated TCR beta chains (compared with equally common others) were more clonally expanded.

60 Vbeta and 13 Jbeta primers were used in PCR. The protocol was immunoSEQ multiplex PCR, while the TCRdb copy is restricted to in-frame clones and leaves out a portion. The sample shows 90,000 to 120,000 clones, approximately 79% of them seen only once. There are 15 residues in the CDR3. V was cut by 2 bases and J by 4 bases, with 14 bases left in between. The germline V gene encodes CDR1 SGHTA and CDR2 FQGNSA. This clone was observed a single time. Its antigen is undetermined. Sequences were obtained from PBMCs. The clonotype was recovered from a woman in her 40s in good health and CMV-seropositive. The chain combines TRBV7-2 with TRBJ1-2; a possible D gene is TRBD1 (5 bases). The CDR3, as DNA: TGTGCCAGCAGCTTACCACCAGGGAGGGGCTATGGCTACACCTTC. Protein product: CASSLPPGRGYGYTF.